These 23 T cell receptor beta chains were all obtained from the same sample, sequenced in a study of tumor-infiltrating lymphocytes in primary liver carcinoma. With a constant-region primer, TCR beta cDNA was made from approximately 520 ng of total RNA. Generation of the TCR beta libraries relied on three nested multiplex PCR rounds using slightly modified ARM-PCR. Running roughly 10 cycles apiece, the first two PCR rounds relied on TRBV1-TRBV30 forward primers together with a C-beta reverse primer. TCRdb passed the multiplex PCR reads through MiXCR, listing each CDR3 protein once. This table has about 78,000 distinct CDR3 sequences, 65% to 75% appearing once. RNA and DNA were co-extracted from about 19-30 mg of unsorted bulk tissue. The sequenced material came from liver tumor tissue from sampling region 4. The subset here: tumor region T4, right-lateral pole. The receptors come from a woman aged 60-70 years with primary liver carcinoma and hepatitis B virus infection.

This clonotype was counted between two and nine times. The V call is TRBV29-1, the J call TRBJ2-2; D is unresolved. Per the germline V gene, CDR1 is SQVTM and CDR2 is ANQGSEA. The CDR3 is made up of 11 amino acids. V was pared by 6 bases and J by 1 base, with 3 bases between. This CDR3 is CSVKNTGELFF. The CDR3, as DNA: TGCAGCGTAAAGAACACCGGGGAGCTGTTTTTT.

This clonotype was observed many times. The chain employs TRBV5-5 and TRBJ2-2; TRBD1 aligns across 8 bases. The CDR3 consists of 14 residues. From germline, CDR1 is SGHKS and CDR2 YYEKEE (reference sequence). The ends lost 2 bases at V and 8 bases at J; junction bases unmatched: 5. In nucleotides, the CDR3 is TGTGCCAGCAGCTTTCAGGGGGCGCAGGGGGAGCTGTTTTTT. This codes for CASSFQGAQGELFF.

Notes on this clonotype: Being one base from a much bigger clone, this may be a read error. The rearrangement uses TRBV28 and TRBJ1-2; 7 nucleotides agree with TRBD1. In germline, CDR1 is MDHEN, CDR2 SYDVKM. V lost 3 bases to trimming and J lost 3 bases; unmatched junction nucleotides: 7. The CDR3 is 15 residues long. CDR3 amino acids: CASSFEGALDYGYTF. The CDR3 nucleotides are TGTGCCAGCAGTTTTGAGGGGGCGCTTGACTATGGCTACACCTTC.

Turning to this clonotype: One junction end disagrees with the germline gene, perhaps due to a read error. CDR3: CASSLQGLNSRANVLTF. CDR3 coding DNA: TGTGCCAGCAGCTTACAGGGCCTGAACTCTAGGGCCAACGTCCTGACTTTC. The chain carries TRBV7-3 and TRBJ2-6; TRBD1 is a possible D gene (5 bases). The CDR3 runs to 17 residues. The V gene's germline CDR1 is SGHTA and CDR2 FQGTGA.

On this clonotype: This may come from a read error, since a much larger clone is one base off. V gene TRBV5-1 combines with J gene TRBJ1-1; D uncertain. V lost 9 bases and J lost 3, with 15 bases in between. In germline, CDR1 is SGHRS, CDR2 YFSETQ. The CDR3 runs to 13 residues. CDR3 protein: CATSRGGDTEAFF. Written as DNA, the CDR3 is TGCGCCACCTCCCGCGGTGGCGACACTGAAGCTTTCTTT.

This clonotype was observed once. A read error may produce the germline difference seen at one junction end. J is TRBJ2-3 and V is TRBV2; 10 nucleotides align to TRBD2. Germline values: CDR1 SNHLY, CDR2 FYNNEI. CDR3 length: 16 residues. In DNA, the CDR3 is TGTGCCATCAGTGAAGGTGTTAGCGGGAGGACAGATACGCAGTATTTT. Encoded protein: CAISEGVSGRTDTQYF.

The sample holds one count of this clonotype. Relative to the germline gene, one junction end is altered; a read error may explain this. The J gene is TRBJ1-4, the V gene TRBV6-6; unclear D gene. This CDR3 comprises 12 residues. The V gene's germline CDR1 is MNHNY and CDR2 SVGAGI (reference sequence). CDR3 bases: TGTGCCAGCAGTTACTCGGGCGGAAAACTATATTTT. As protein: CASSYSGGKLYF.

A note on this clonotype: A much bigger clone sits one base away, suggesting this may be a read error. The V and J genes are TRBV5-6 and TRBJ2-1; 7 bases line up with TRBD1. CDR1 is SGHDT and CDR2 is YYEEEE in the germline V gene. CDR3 length equals 15 residues. The CDR3 DNA follows: TGTGCCAGCCGCCCGGACAGGATCCCCTACAATGAGCAGCTCTTC. The encoded protein is CASRPDRIPYNEQLF.

This clonotype was observed many times. The V and J genes are TRBV24-1 and TRBJ2-7, with TRBD2 identical over 8 bases. CDR1 is KGHDR and CDR2 is SFDVKD in the germline V gene. The CDR3 has 13 amino acids. The junction had 1 base not matched to a gene; V was cut back by 6 bases and J by 1 base. This CDR3 reads CATSSGGSYEQYF. The CDR3, as DNA: TGTGCCACCAGTAGCGGGGGTTCCTACGAGCAGTACTTC.

A note on this clonotype: A junction end diverges from the germline sequence, so it may reflect a read error. The chain has TRBV5-1 and TRBJ2-7; D possibly uses TRBD1 or TRBD2 (5 bases each). CDR3 size: 14 residues. Germline assignment: CDR1 SGHRS and CDR2 YFSETQ. CDR3 protein: CASSLDRLDYEHYF. The CDR3 DNA reads TGCGCCAGCAGCTTGGACAGGCTTGACTACGAGCATTACTTC.

This chain joins TRBV29-1 and TRBJ2-7; TRBD2 agrees at 12 bases. The CDR3 covers 14 residues. Looked up from germline, CDR1 is SQVTM and CDR2 is ANQGSEA. CDR3 DNA: TGCAGTGATGCCCTAGGGACTAGCGGGTACGAGCAGTACTTC. This codes for CSDALGTSGYEQYF.

The chain has TRBV6-5 and TRBJ1-4; D is perhaps TRBD1 (5 bases). From germline, CDR1 is MNHEY and CDR2 SVGAGI. This CDR3 has 14 residues. V was cut by 9 bases and J by 0 bases, with 11 bases left in between. CDR3 DNA: TGTGCCAGAAGGCCGACAGCAACTAATGAAAAACTGTTTTTT. The encoded protein is CARRPTATNEKLFF.

On this clonotype: Because the CDR3's place on the DNA is in doubt, the DNA is left out and the CDR3 is given as listed by TCRdb. This rearrangement joins TRBV12-3 or TRBV12-4 to TRBJ2-7; the table's D call TRBD1 went unverified against the DNA. Termini included, the CDR3 measures 15 amino acids. The CDR3: CASSFGQGIPYEHYF.

This clonotype was recorded a few times. The germline gene is not matched at one end of the junction; a read error may be the cause. This rearrangement joins TRBV12-3 or TRBV12-4 to TRBJ1-2; maybe TRBD1 (6 bases). This CDR3 comprises 14 residues. The CDR3: CASSFGGPNYGYAF. The CDR3 DNA reads TGTGCCAGCAGTTTCGGGGGGCCTAACTATGGCTACGCCTTC.

Of note for this clonotype: The junction departs from germline at one end; a sequencing error may be responsible. The V and J genes are TRBV10-2 and TRBJ2-1; no clear D. The length of the CDR3 is 13 residues. Germline V CDR1 and CDR2: WSHSY, SAAADI. CDR3 DNA sequence: TGCACCAGCAATGAGACGGCCTACAATGAGCAGTTCTTC. Translation gives CTSNETAYNEQFF.

This clonotype was recorded at least ten times. The chain links TRBV5-4 to TRBJ1-3; no reliable D call. Germline V gene lookup returns CDR1 SGHNT and CDR2 YYREEE (reference sequence). V was pared by 3 bases and J by 14 bases, with 6 bases between. The CDR3 contains 9 residues. The CDR3 sequence: CASSSPLYF. The DNA for the CDR3 is TGTGCCAGCAGCTCGCCTTTATATTTT.

About this clonotype: At one of its ends the junction is not consistent with the germline gene, which may arise from a read error. CDR3 bases: TGTACCAGCAGTTTAGTGCGACAGCCGGACCTCACTGATGCTTTCTTT. Protein sequence: CTSSLVRQPDLTDAFF. The chain carries TRBV12-3 or TRBV12-4 and TRBJ1-1; TRBD1 might be the D (5 bases). The CDR3 spans 16 residues.

For this clonotype: An end of the junction does not agree with germline; a read error may underlie this. The chain combines TRBV11-2 with TRBJ2-3; D remains ambiguous. This CDR3 contains 20 residues. Germline V gene lookup returns CDR1 SGHAT and CDR2 FQNNGV. The CDR3: CASSLDLSGLAGEGINTHYF. The CDR3 DNA reads TGTGCCAGCAGCTTAGATCTAAGTGGGTTAGCTGGAGAAGGGATAAATACGCACTATTTC.

This clonotype has only one observation. At one of its ends the junction is not consistent with the germline gene, which may arise from a read error. This chain joins TRBV6-6 and TRBJ2-5; 14 positions match TRBD2. The germline V gene encodes CDR1 MNHNY and CDR2 SVGAGI (reference sequence). The CDR3 loop spans 15 amino acids. CDR3 amino acids: CACSYGLAGGETQYF. The DNA for the CDR3 is TGTGCCTGCAGTTACGGACTAGCGGGAGGAGAGACCCAGTACTTT.

A remark on this clonotype: The conserved phenylalanine or tryptophan normally closing the CDR3 is absent here, so this likely arose from a read error. The DNA is omitted, as the CDR3 cannot be located on it reliably, and the CDR3 follows TCRdb's listing. This CDR3 reads CSVNSQETQYL. The chain is built from TRBV29-1 and TRBJ2-5. With termini counted, the CDR3 has 11 amino acids. Germline V gene lookup returns CDR1 SQVTM and CDR2 ANQGSEA.

About this clonotype itself: At one end, the junction sequence differs from germline, possibly due to a read error. The chain uses TRBV2 and TRBJ1-5, with 10 bases fitting TRBD1. The CDR3 totals 16 residues. Germline V lookup: CDR1 SNHLY, CDR2 FYNNEI. The CDR3 region is CVSSGQGGRLNQPQHF. In DNA form, the CDR3 reads TGTGTCAGCAGTGGACAGGGGGGACGGCTAAATCAGCCCCAGCATTTT. Based on the CDR3 plus reference TRBV2 and TRBJ1-5, the full variable domain is EPEVTQTPSHQVTQMGQEVILRCVPISNHLYFYWYRQILGQKVEFLVSFYNNEISEKSEIFDDQFSVERPDGSNFTLKIRSTKLEDSAMYFCVSSGQGGRLNQPQHFGDGTRLSIL.

This clonotype was recorded a few times. The junction does not match germline at one end; this may be a read error. V and J are TRBV25-1 and TRBJ1-6; 8 bases match TRBD1. CDR1 is MGHDK and CDR2 is SYGVNS in the germline V gene. This CDR3 region has 13 residues. As DNA, the CDR3 is TGTGCCAGCAGTGGGACAGGGAATTCACCCCCCCACTTT. Its translation is CASSGTGNSPPHF. Based on the CDR3 plus reference TRBV25-1 and TRBJ1-6, the full variable domain is EADIYQTPRYLVIGTGKKITLECSQTMGHDKMYWYQQDPGMELHLIHYSYGVNSTEKGDLSSESTVSRIRTEHFPLTLESARPSHTSQYLCASSGTGNSPPHFGNGTRLTVT.

J is TRBJ2-1 and V is TRBV5-8; TRBD2 agrees at 8 bases. The germline CDR1 and CDR2 sequences are SGHTS and YDEGEE. CDR3 length: 16 residues. Trimming removed 4 bases from V and 0 bases from J; junction bases left unmatched: 6. CDR3 loop: CASSILAGSSYNEQFF. For the CDR3, the DNA is TGTGCCAGCAGCATCTTAGCGGGAAGCTCCTACAATGAGCAGTTCTTC.